The clone carrying this T cell receptor (beta chain) was detected only once. What it binds is unknown. The data originate from a study of T cell repertoires in cytomegalovirus infection. Background on the study: Well-studied HLA-B-restricted epitopes and recently identified HLA-C-restricted epitopes of CMV were both used in the study. Public TCR beta signatures marked donors with CMV infection and the matching HLA. Study-wide points: Across the ex vivo response, the dominant clonotypes were HLA-C-restricted CMV-specific TCR beta clonotypes. Adding up the frequency of public TCR beta families identified people who carried CMV plus the relevant HLA.

MiXCR was run by TCRdb on the reads, yielding one entry per CDR3 protein. The table includes just under 500,000 distinct CDR3 sequences, roughly 34% detected once. V lost 3 bases and J lost 11, with 14 bases in between. The CDR3 runs 13 residues. Germline V CDR1 and CDR2: SNHLY, FYNNEI. Specimen: cultured PBMCs, collected from culture after CMV antigen stimulation. This clonotype was sampled from a human donor in good health (CMV status not recorded). Some clones in this sample may be carry-over from other donors' samples. The V and J genes are TRBV2 and TRBJ2-1; tentatively, D is TRBD2 (5 bases). As DNA, the CDR3 is TGTGCCAGCAGTGACATGTACCGGGATAAGCAGTTCTTC. This codes for CASSDMYRDKQFF.